This T cell receptor beta chain was profiled in a study of tumor T cells in aggressive B-cell lymphoma. Some clones are missing from TCRdb's copy, which holds only in-frame ones; the method was immunoSEQ multiplex PCR. The sample lists roughly 4,500 clones, approximately 88% occurring once. The receptor comes from an adult with diffuse large B cell lymphoma. The sequencing input was tumor tissue.

The CDR3 protein is CASRPYLAGEDTQYF. CDR3 coding DNA: TGTGCCAGCAGACCCTATCTAGCGGGGGAGGATACGCAGTATTTT. The gene calls are TRBV28 and TRBJ2-3; TRBD2 matches 10 bases. Germline V gene sequence: CDR1 MDHEN, CDR2 SYDVKM. This CDR3 region has 15 residues. The V and J ends lost 6 bases and 6 bases, in that order; junction bases with no gene match: 9.